The 28 T cell receptor beta chains below all came from one sample that was sequenced in a study of blood T cell repertoires in COVID-19. Using immunoSEQ multiplex PCR, the repertoire was profiled, and TCRdb retains in-frame clones only, with some absent. This table holds 250,000 to 350,000 clones, 88% found once. Sequenced sample: peripheral blood. The receptors originated from a woman in her twenties or thirties who had recovered from COVID-19.

V gene TRBV5-1 combines with J gene TRBJ2-3; a possible D gene is TRBD1 (6 bases). Germline V CDR1 and CDR2: SGHRS, YFSETQ. V lost 0 bases, J lost 2 bases, and 10 bases lay in between. This CDR3 region has 15 residues. CDR3 nucleotide sequence: TGCGCCAGCAGCTTGGAGTTGGGACACACAGATACGCAGTATTTT. This sequence encodes CASSLELGHTDTQYF.

This clone was detected a few times. V usage is TRBV19 and J usage is TRBJ2-2, with D unresolved. Trimming stripped 7 bases from V and 5 bases from J, with 8 bases between. CDR1 is LNHDA, CDR2 SQIVND, per germline (reference sequence). CDR3 length: 12 amino acids. This CDR3 is CASNHRTGELFF. The CDR3 bases are TGTGCCAGTAACCACAGAACCGGGGAGCTGTTTTTT. The full variable domain, its missing parts supplied by reference TRBV19 and TRBJ2-2, is DGGITQSPKYLFRKEGQNVTLSCEQNLNHDAMYWYRQDPGQGLRLIYYSQIVNDFQKGDIAEGYSVSREKKESFPLTVTSAQKNPTAFYLCASNHRTGELFFGEGSRLTVL.

J is TRBJ1-2 and V is TRBV19; 10 nucleotides align to TRBD1. CDR1 and CDR2 from the germline V gene are LNHDA and SQIVND (reference sequence). This CDR3 spans 13 amino acids. CDR3 loop: CAIATGGRYGYTF. The DNA of the CDR3 is TGTGCAATCGCGACAGGGGGCAGGTATGGCTACACCTTC.

The chain uses TRBV2 and TRBJ2-7; D is ambiguous. This CDR3 has 11 residues. The germline gives CDR1 SNHLY, CDR2 FYNNEI. Trimming removed 4 bases from V and 2 bases from J, with 3 bases in between. This chain's CDR3 is CASSATYEQYF. DNA of the CDR3: TGTGCCAGCAGTGCTACCTACGAGCAGTACTTC.

The chain uses TRBV11-2 and TRBJ2-3; tentative D call: TRBD1 (5 bases). The CDR3 runs to 14 residues. Per germline, CDR1 SGHAT and CDR2 FQNNGV. V lost 1 base and J 5 bases, leaving 10 bases between the germline ends. CDR3 in amino acids: CASSLVGQIDTQYF. The CDR3 DNA follows: TGTGCCAGCAGCTTAGTGGGGCAGATAGATACGCAGTATTTT.

V is TRBV5-6 and J is TRBJ2-7; TRBD1 matches 9 bases. This CDR3 has 13 residues. With V trimmed by 3 bases and J by 6 bases, 4 bases remained unmatched. CDR1 and CDR2 from the germline V gene are SGHDT and YYEEEE. CDR3: CASSWDRALEQYF. CDR3 DNA: TGTGCCAGCAGCTGGGACAGGGCTCTCGAGCAGTACTTC. The full variable domain, its missing parts supplied by reference TRBV5-6 and TRBJ2-7, is DAGVTQSPTHLIKTRGQQVTLRCSPKSGHDTVSWYQQALGQGPQFIFQYYEEEERQRGNFPDRFSGHQFPNYSSELNVNALLLGDSALYLCASSWDRALEQYFGPGTRLTVT.

The rearrangement uses TRBV3-1 (or the pseudogene TRBV3-2) and TRBJ2-5, with 8 bases lining up with TRBD2. The CDR3 runs 14 residues. Germline-derived CDR1 and CDR2 are LGHDT and YNNKEL (reference sequence). The trim removed 5 bases at V and 5 bases at J, leaving 7 bases unmatched. The chain's CDR3 is CASSSGGAAETQYF. The CDR3 DNA reads as TGTGCCAGCAGCTCCGGGGGGGCGGCGGAGACCCAGTACTTC.

The chain joins TRBV6-5 to TRBJ1-5, with TRBD1 as a possible D gene (6 bases). The V and J ends lost 0 bases and 3 bases respectively, with 12 bases between them. Germline lookup yields CDR1 MNHEY and CDR2 SVGAGI. This CDR3 is built from 16 residues. The CDR3 region has the DNA TGTGCCAGCAGTTACTCGAGCGGGGGCTCCAATCAGCCCCAGCATTTT. Its protein is CASSYSSGGSNQPQHF.

The J gene is TRBJ2-5, the V gene TRBV7-9; unclear D gene. This CDR3 comprises 14 residues. Trimming shortened V by 5 bases and J by 2 bases, and 12 bases separated the two germline ends. Germline CDR1 and CDR2: SEHNR and FQNEAQ (reference sequence). The chain's CDR3 is CASSQTSGQETQYF. CDR3 coding DNA: TGTGCCAGCAGCCAAACCTCCGGGCAAGAGACCCAGTACTTC. Using reference TRBV7-9 and TRBJ2-5 for the parts outside the CDR3, the full variable domain is DTGVSQNPRHKITKRGQNVTFRCDPISEHNRLYWYRQTLGQGPEFLTYFQNEAQLEKSRLLSDRFSAERPKGSFSTLEIQRTEQGDSAMYLCASSQTSGQETQYFGPGTRLLVL.

This sequence joins TRBV6-5 and TRBJ2-2, with a possible D match to TRBD1 (5 bases). Trimming took off 6 bases at V and 0 bases at J, with 11 bases between the two ends. The germline V gene encodes CDR1 MNHEY and CDR2 SVGAGI. The CDR3 loop spans 15 amino acids. CDR3 region: CASSMTVPNTGELFF. The CDR3 DNA is TGTGCCAGCAGCATGACAGTGCCGAACACCGGGGAGCTGTTTTTT.

The rearrangement joins TRBV20-1 to TRBJ1-2, with no clear D. CDR1 DFQATT and CDR2 SNEGSKA come from the germline V gene (reference sequence). The CDR3 runs to 11 residues. V was trimmed by 3 bases and J by 5 bases, leaving 7 bases between them. The CDR3 DNA reads TGCAGTGCTAGGGCGGAATATGGCTACACCTTC. This sequence encodes CSARAEYGYTF.

V and J are TRBV2 and TRBJ1-2; 7 nucleotides agree with TRBD1. This CDR3 is built from 13 residues. With V trimmed by 8 bases and J by 7 bases, 10 bases remained unmatched. Per the germline V gene, CDR1 is SNHLY and CDR2 is FYNNEI. The CDR3 reads CASSTGVWLGYTF. The CDR3 DNA follows: TGTGCCAGCTCTACAGGGGTTTGGCTTGGCTACACCTTC.

The chain combines TRBV12-3 or TRBV12-4 with TRBJ2-3; weak D call: TRBD2 (5 bases). This CDR3 is built from 13 residues. Trimming pared 8 bases from V and 6 bases from J, leaving 15 bases between. For the CDR3, the DNA is TGTGCCAGCCTGAGAGGGCGATCCGATACGCAGTATTTT. Protein sequence: CASLRGRSDTQYF.

The CDR3 here is CASRYQAGGTNTGELFF. The DNA of the CDR3 is TGCGCCAGCAGGTACCAGGCGGGGGGGACGAACACCGGGGAGCTGTTTTTT. This chain joins TRBV4-3 and TRBJ2-2; 9 nucleotides match TRBD2. The length of the CDR3 is 17 residues. V shed 6 bases and J 0 bases; nucleotides not matched to a gene: 8. CDR1 and CDR2 (germline): LGHNA, YSLEER.

The chain recombines TRBV14 with TRBJ2-7; 9 nucleotides line up with TRBD1. Germline-derived CDR1 and CDR2 are SGHDN and FVKESK. With V trimmed by 4 bases and J by 0 bases, 13 bases remained unmatched. The CDR3 has 18 amino acids. The CDR3 bases are TGTGCCAGCAGCCTTCTTTCCGGGACAGGGAGGGGCTCCTACGAGCAGTACTTC. Encoded protein: CASSLLSGTGRGSYEQYF. Together with reference TRBV14 and TRBJ2-7, the CDR3 gives the full variable domain: EAGVTQFPSHSVIEKGQTVTLRCDPISGHDNLYWYRRVMGKEIKFLLHFVKESKQDESGMPNNRFLAERTGGTYSTLKVQPAELEDSGVYFCASSLLSGTGRGSYEQYFGPGTRLTVT.

V gene TRBV4-2 combines with J gene TRBJ2-1; D may be TRBD2 (6 bases). Germline V gene lookup returns CDR1 LGHNA and CDR2 YNFKEQ. This CDR3 contains 13 residues. V was clipped by 0 bases and J by 9 bases, with 9 bases between them. The DNA of the CDR3 is TGTGCCAGCAGCCAAGAAGCGGGCGGTGAGCAGTTCTTC. Its protein is CASSQEAGGEQFF.

V is TRBV28 and J is TRBJ1-3; TRBD1 is a possible D gene (6 bases). Germline V lookup: CDR1 MDHEN, CDR2 SYDVKM. The CDR3 runs to 16 residues. V was pared by 11 bases and J by 0 bases, with 20 bases between. The CDR3 spells CASHPGELHSGNTIYF. In DNA form, the CDR3 reads TGTGCCTCTCACCCAGGGGAGCTTCACTCTGGAAACACCATATATTTT.

This rearrangement joins TRBV7-8 to TRBJ1-1, with no clear D. Germline CDR1 and CDR2: SGHVS and FQNEAQ. Trimming cost V 3 bases and J 3 bases, with 8 bases left between them. This CDR3 contains 13 residues. The CDR3 sequence: CASSFSGYTEAFF. CDR3 sequence (DNA): TGTGCCAGCAGCTTTTCGGGGTACACTGAAGCTTTCTTT.

The chain is built from TRBV19 and TRBJ1-6, with a tentative D call TRBD1 (6 bases). From germline, CDR1 is LNHDA and CDR2 SQIVND (reference sequence). V was pared by 5 bases and J by 10 bases, with 9 bases between. This CDR3 region has 12 residues. The CDR3 is CASSPGVSPLHF. Written as DNA, the CDR3 is TGTGCCAGTAGTCCAGGGGTCTCACCCCTCCACTTT.

The V gene is TRBV4-2, the J gene TRBJ2-7, with D hard to call. CDR1 is LGHNA and CDR2 is YNFKEQ in the germline V gene. Trimming pared 0 bases from V and 9 bases from J, leaving 15 bases between. The CDR3 totals 14 residues. The CDR3 DNA is TGTGCCAGCAGCCAAGATGCCAGTACCCCGGGGCAGTACTTC. This codes for CASSQDASTPGQYF.

The rearrangement uses TRBV4-3 and TRBJ2-7; perhaps TRBD1 as D (5 bases). Germline CDR1 reads LGHNA; CDR2 reads YSLEER. Trimming removed 0 bases at V and 6 bases at J, with 15 bases between. The CDR3 is made up of 15 amino acids. CDR3 nucleotide sequence: TGCGCCAGCAGCCAAGAACTTAGGGGTAATGGCGAGCAGTACTTC. Protein product: CASSQELRGNGEQYF.

This chain joins TRBV12-3 or TRBV12-4 and TRBJ2-1; D gene unclear. The CDR3 has 11 residues. The V and J ends lost 6 bases and 10 bases respectively, with 10 bases between them. In nucleotides, the CDR3 is TGTGCCAGCAGGATCTCAGTAGAGCAGTTCTTC. As protein: CASRISVEQFF.

This clone has only one observation. The chain carries TRBV6-2 or TRBV6-3 and TRBJ1-2; D is perhaps TRBD1 (5 bases). The V end was cut by 0 bases, the J end by 0 bases, with 17 bases between. The germline V gene has CDR1 MNHEY and CDR2 SVGEGT. CDR3 size: 18 residues. DNA of the CDR3: TGTGCCAGCAGTTACTCGAGAAGCGGGACGGTACCTAACTATGGCTACACCTTC. Amino acid sequence: CASSYSRSGTVPNYGYTF.

V and J are TRBV21-1 and TRBJ1-2. TRBV21-1 is an annotated pseudogene. The CDR3 length is 16 residues. Here the CDR3 reads CASSKKPPPTLGGYTF. The CDR3 DNA follows: TGTGCCAGCAGCAAAAAACCCCCCCCAACCCTCGGTGGCTACACCTTC.

The genes are TRBV5-1 and TRBJ1-2; 8 bases map to TRBD1. Germline V gene lookup returns CDR1 SGHRS and CDR2 YFSETQ. Losses at the gene ends were 3 bases for V and 4 bases for J; bases not matched to a gene: 8. This CDR3 has 15 residues. The CDR3 spells CASSSSGTGSYGYTF. The DNA for the CDR3 is TGCGCCAGCAGCTCCTCCGGGACAGGCTCCTATGGCTACACCTTC. The whole variable domain, filled in from reference TRBV5-1 and TRBJ1-2, reads KAGVTQTPRYLIKTRGQQVTLSCSPISGHRSVSWYQQTPGQGLQFLFEYFSETQRNKGNFPGRFSGRQFSNSRSEMNVSTLELGDSALYLCASSSSGTGSYGYTFGSGTRLTVV.

This rearrangement joins TRBV18 to TRBJ2-7, with 9 nucleotides matching TRBD1. The V segment lost 5 bases and the J segment 2 bases; nucleotides outside the gene matches: 10. The CDR3 extends over 16 amino acids. Germline lookup yields CDR1 KGHSH and CDR2 LQKENI. This CDR3 is CASSSLDRGTPYEQYF. The CDR3 DNA sequence: TGTGCCAGCTCATCCTTGGACAGGGGAACCCCCTACGAGCAGTACTTC.

The V call is TRBV6-2 or TRBV6-3, the J call TRBJ1-2; 9 positions match TRBD1. This CDR3 has 17 amino acids. Germline V CDR1 and CDR2: MNHEY, SVGEGT. Trimming removed 1 base from V and 1 base from J; junction bases left unmatched: 7. CDR3 in DNA: TGTGCCAGCAGTTACTTGGACAGGGGAAATCTTAACTATGGCTACACCTTC. Its protein product is CASSYLDRGNLNYGYTF.

The chain recombines TRBV6-5 with TRBJ1-2, with 7 bases fitting TRBD1. J gave up 0 bases and V 6 bases, and 4 bases lay outside the gene matches. Germline V gene sequence: CDR1 MNHEY, CDR2 SVGAGI. This CDR3 contains 14 residues. CDR3 DNA sequence: TGTGCCAGCAGGACAGGGATCTCTAACTATGGCTACACCTTC. Translation gives CASRTGISNYGYTF.